This TCR beta chain is drawn from a study of blood T cell repertoires in COVID-19. Across the study: Spain, Italy and the United States supplied samples that represented acute and convalescent COVID-19.

Sequenced by immunoSEQ multiplex PCR; TCRdb stores in-frame clones only, minus some. The repertoire has 150,000 or so clones, 80% of them found once; the top ten carry 4.5% to 7.5%. Donors of Cohort 3 who recovered were those that had two negative PCRs, clearance, or symptom resolution. Germline V lookup: CDR1 SNHLY, CDR2 FYNNEI. Trimming took 6 bases from V and 1 from J, leaving 12 bases between them. This CDR3 is built from 14 residues. The sample was PBMCs or T cells enriched from blood (not recorded which). The sequence derives from a man aged 35-49 years who had recovered from COVID-19. The rearrangement joins TRBV2 to TRBJ1-1, with D possibly being TRBD1 (6 bases). The CDR3 coding sequence is TGTGCCAGCAGGACGGACAGACGGAACACTGAAGCTTTCTTT. Translated, it gives CASRTDRRNTEAFF. The full variable domain, rest sourced from reference TRBV2 and TRBJ1-1, is EPEVTQTPSHQVTQMGQEVILRCVPISNHLYFYWYRQILGQKVEFLVSFYNNEISEKSEIFDDQFSVERPDGSNFTLKIRSTKLEDSAMYFCASRTDRRNTEAFFGQGTRLTVV.